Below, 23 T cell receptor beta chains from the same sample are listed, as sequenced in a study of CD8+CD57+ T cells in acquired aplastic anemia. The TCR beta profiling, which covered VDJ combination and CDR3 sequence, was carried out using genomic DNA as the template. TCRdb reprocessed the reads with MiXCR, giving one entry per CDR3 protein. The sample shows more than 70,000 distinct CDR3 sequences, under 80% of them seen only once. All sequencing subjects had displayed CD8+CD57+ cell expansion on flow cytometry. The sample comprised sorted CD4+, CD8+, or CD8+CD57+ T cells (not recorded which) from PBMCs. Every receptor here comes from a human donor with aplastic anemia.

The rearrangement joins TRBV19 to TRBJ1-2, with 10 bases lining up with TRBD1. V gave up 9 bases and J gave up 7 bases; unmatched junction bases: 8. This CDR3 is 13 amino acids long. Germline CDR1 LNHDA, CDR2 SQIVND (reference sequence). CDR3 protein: CASSGTGVSGYTF. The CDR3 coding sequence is TGTGCCAGCTCCGGGACAGGGGTTAGTGGCTACACCTTC. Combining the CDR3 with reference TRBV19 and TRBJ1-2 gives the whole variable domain DGGITQSPKYLFRKEGQNVTLSCEQNLNHDAMYWYRQDPGQGLRLIYYSQIVNDFQKGDIAEGYSVSREKKESFPLTVTSAQKNPTAFYLCASSGTGVSGYTFGSGTRLTVV.

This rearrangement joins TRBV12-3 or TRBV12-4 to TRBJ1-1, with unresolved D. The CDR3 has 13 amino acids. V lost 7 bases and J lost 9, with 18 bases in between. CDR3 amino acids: CASNPLGLGKAFF. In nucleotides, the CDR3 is TGTGCCAGCAACCCCCTCGGGTTAGGGAAAGCTTTCTTT.

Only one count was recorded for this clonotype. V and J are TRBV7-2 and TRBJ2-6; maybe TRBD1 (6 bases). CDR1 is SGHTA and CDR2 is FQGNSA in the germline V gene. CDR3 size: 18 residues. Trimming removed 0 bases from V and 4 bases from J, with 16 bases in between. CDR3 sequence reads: CASSLAPIRQAGANVLTF. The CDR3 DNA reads TGTGCCAGCAGCTTAGCCCCGATTAGACAGGCCGGGGCCAACGTCCTGACTTTC.

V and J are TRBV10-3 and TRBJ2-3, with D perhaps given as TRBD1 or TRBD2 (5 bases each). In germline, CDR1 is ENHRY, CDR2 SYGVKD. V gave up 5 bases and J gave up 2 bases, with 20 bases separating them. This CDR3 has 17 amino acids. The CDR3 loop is CAISQNIARGHTDTQYF. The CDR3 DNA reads TGTGCCATCAGTCAAAATATAGCGAGGGGTCACACAGATACGCAGTATTTT.

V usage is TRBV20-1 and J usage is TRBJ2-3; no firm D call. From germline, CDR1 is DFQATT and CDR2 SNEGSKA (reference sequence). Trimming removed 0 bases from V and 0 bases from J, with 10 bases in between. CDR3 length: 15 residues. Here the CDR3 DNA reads TGCAGTGCTAGAGATACCGGGCCTAGCACAGATACGCAGTATTTT. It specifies CSARDTGPSTDTQYF.

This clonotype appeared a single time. CDR3 sequence reads: CASSSSFEQYF. Here the CDR3 DNA reads TGTGCCAGCAGCTCTTCTTTCGAGCAGTACTTC. V and J are TRBV7-9 and TRBJ2-7; D gene ambiguous. Germline lookup yields CDR1 SEHNR and CDR2 FQNEAQ (reference sequence). The CDR3 sequence is 11 residues long. V dropped 4 bases and J dropped 6 bases, with 7 bases sitting between them.

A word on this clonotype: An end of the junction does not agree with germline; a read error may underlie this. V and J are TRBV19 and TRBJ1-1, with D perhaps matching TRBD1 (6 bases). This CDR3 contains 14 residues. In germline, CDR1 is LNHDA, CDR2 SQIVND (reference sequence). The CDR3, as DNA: TGTGCCAGTAGTTTACAGGGTGGAAACACTGATGCTTTCTTT. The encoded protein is CASSLQGGNTDAFF.

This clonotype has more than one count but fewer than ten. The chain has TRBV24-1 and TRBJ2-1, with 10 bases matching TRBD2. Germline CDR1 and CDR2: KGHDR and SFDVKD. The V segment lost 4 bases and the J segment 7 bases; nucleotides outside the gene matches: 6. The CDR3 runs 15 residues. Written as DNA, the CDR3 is TGTGCCACCAGTGAAGCTAGCGGGGGTGGAAATGAGCAGTTCTTC. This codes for CATSEASGGGNEQFF.

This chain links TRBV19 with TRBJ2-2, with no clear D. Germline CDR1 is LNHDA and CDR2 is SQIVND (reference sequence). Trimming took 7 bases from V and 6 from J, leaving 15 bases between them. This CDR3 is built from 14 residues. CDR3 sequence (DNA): TGTGCCAGTAAATCTAGTTTTATACCCGGGGAGCTGTTTTTT. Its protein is CASKSSFIPGELFF.

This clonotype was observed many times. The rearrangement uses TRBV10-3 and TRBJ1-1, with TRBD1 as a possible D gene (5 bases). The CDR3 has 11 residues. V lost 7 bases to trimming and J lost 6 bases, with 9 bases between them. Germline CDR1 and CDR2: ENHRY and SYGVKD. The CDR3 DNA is TGTGCCATCAAGGAGGGGCCTGAAGCTTTCTTT. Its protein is CAIKEGPEAFF.

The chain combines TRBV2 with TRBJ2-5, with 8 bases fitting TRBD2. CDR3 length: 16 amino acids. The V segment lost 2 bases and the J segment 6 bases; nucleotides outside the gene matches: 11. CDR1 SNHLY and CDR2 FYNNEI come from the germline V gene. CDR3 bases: TGTGCCAGCAGTGAAAGCTGGGCTAGCGGGTTGAAGACCCAGTACTTC. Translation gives CASSESWASGLKTQYF.

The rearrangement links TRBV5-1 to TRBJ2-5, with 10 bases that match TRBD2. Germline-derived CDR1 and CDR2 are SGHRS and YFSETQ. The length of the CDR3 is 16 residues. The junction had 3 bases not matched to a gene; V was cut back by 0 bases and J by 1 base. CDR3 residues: CASSLGSGRLQETQYF. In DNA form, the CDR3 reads TGCGCCAGCAGCTTGGGTAGCGGGAGGCTCCAAGAGACCCAGTACTTC.

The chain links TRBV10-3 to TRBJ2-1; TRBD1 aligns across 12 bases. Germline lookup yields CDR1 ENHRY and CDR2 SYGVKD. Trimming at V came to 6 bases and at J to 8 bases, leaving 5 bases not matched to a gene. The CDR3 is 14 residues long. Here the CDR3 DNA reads TGTGCCATCAGATCGGGACAGGGGGCGCATGAGCAGTTCTTC. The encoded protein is CAIRSGQGAHEQFF.

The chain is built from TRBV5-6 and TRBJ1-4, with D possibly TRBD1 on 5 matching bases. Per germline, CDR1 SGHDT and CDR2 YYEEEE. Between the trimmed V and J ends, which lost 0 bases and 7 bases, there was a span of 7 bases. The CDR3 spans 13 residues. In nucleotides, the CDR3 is TGTGCCAGCAGCTTGGTCGGGGCTGAAAAACTGTTTTTT. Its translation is CASSLVGAEKLFF.

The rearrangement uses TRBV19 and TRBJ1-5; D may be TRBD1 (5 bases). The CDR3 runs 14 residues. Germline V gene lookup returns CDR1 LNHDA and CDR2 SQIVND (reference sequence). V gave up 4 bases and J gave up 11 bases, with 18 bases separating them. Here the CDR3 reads CASSTPGPRVAQHF. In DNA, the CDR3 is TGTGCCAGTAGTACACCGGGCCCCAGGGTGGCCCAGCATTTT.

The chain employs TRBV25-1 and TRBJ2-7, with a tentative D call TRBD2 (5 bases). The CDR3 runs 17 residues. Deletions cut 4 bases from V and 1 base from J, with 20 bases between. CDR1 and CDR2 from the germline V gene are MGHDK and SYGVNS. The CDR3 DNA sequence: TGTGCCAGCAGTGCCGACCCTGGAGCGGAGCGATCCTACGAGCAGTACTTC. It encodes CASSADPGAERSYEQYF.

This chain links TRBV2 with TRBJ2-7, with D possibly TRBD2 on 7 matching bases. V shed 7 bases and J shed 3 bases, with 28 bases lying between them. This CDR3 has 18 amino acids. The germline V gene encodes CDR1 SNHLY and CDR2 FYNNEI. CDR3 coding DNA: TGTGCCAGCACTCCCTCCACTGCGTCAGGGGAGGGGCTCTACGAGCAGTACTTC. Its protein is CASTPSTASGEGLYEQYF.

The CDR3 is CASSWGTILPRGYEQYF. CDR3 in DNA: TGTGCCAGCAGCTGGGGGACGATCCTACCGCGGGGCTACGAGCAGTACTTC. This chain joins TRBV5-4 and TRBJ2-7; the D gene is possibly TRBD2 (6 bases). The CDR3 is 17 residues long. Between the trimmed V and J ends, which lost 3 bases and 3 bases, there was a span of 22 bases. Germline V CDR1 and CDR2: SGHNT, YYREEE (reference sequence).

In nucleotides, the CDR3 is TGCAGTGCTCTCCAACAGCGGGACACTTTGGGAGAGCAGTACTTC. It specifies CSALQQRDTLGEQYF. The chain combines TRBV20-1 with TRBJ2-7; tentative D call: TRBD2 (7 bases). The CDR3 has 15 amino acids. Germline-derived CDR1 and CDR2 are DFQATT and SNEGSKA (reference sequence). Trimming removed 5 bases from V and 7 bases from J, with 24 bases in between.

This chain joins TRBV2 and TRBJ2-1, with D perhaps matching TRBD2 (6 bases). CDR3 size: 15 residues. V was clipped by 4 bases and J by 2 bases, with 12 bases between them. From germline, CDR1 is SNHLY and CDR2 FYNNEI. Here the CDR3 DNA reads TGTGCCAGCAGTGTGGAGGGCCAAACCTACAATGAGCAGTTCTTC. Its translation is CASSVEGQTYNEQFF.

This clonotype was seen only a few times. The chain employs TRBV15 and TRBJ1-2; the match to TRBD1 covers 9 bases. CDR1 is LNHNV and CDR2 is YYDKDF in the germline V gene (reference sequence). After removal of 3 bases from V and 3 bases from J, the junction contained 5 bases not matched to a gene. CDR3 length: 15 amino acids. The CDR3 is CATSRATGGDYGYTF. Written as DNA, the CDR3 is TGTGCCACCAGCAGGGCGACAGGGGGGGACTATGGCTACACCTTC.

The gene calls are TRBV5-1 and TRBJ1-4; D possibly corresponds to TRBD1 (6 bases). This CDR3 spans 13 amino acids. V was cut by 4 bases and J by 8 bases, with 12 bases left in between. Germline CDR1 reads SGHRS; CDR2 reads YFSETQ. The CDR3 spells CASSTGHQEKLFF. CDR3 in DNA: TGCGCCAGCAGCACGGGACATCAGGAAAAACTGTTTTTT.

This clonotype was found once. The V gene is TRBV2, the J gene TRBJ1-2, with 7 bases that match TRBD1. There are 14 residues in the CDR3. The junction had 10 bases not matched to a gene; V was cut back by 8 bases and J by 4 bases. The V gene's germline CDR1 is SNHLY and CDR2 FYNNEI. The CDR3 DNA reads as TGTGCCAGCCGTCCGACAGGGCAGGGCTATGGCTACACCTTC. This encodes CASRPTGQGYGYTF.